Given below is one TCR beta chain in context. Its antigen is unidentified. Making TCR cDNA involved 5'RACE template switching, which added UMIs and a universal primer site. TCRdb ran MiXCR on the 5' RACE reads and lists one entry per CDR3 protein. The table includes around 310,000 distinct CDR3 sequences, about 4% detected once. The record originates from a study of T cells after yellow fever vaccination. The V gene's germline CDR1 is SGHDN and CDR2 FVKESK. The V and J ends lost 4 bases and 4 bases respectively, with 10 bases between them. The CDR3 sequence is 13 residues long. Whole-study findings and limits: Highly abundant clonotypes carried over from the bulk population could end up in FACS-sorted repertoires as contaminants. After the booster, about 95% of CD4 and approximately 90% of CD8 primary-response clones were re-detected.

The V and J genes are TRBV14 and TRBJ2-5; D is ambiguous. The origin of this receptor is a man in his late teens or twenties who received the YFV17D yellow fever vaccine. The input for sequencing was PBMCs, taken 5 days after the yellow fever booster vaccination. CDR3 nucleotide sequence: TGTGCCAGCAGCCCCTGGGTTGGAGAGACCCAGTACTTC. Its protein product is CASSPWVGETQYF.